This TCR beta chain came from a study of blood T cell repertoires in COVID-19. Only in-frame clones appear in the TCRdb table, and some are missing; sequencing was by immunoSEQ multiplex PCR. The sample carries just over 300,000 clones, about 88% recorded once. Living in 24 US areas, the participants were between roughly 18 and 90 years of age. Cohort 3 donors were reported recovered after two negative PCRs, clearance, or symptom resolution. The CDR3 contains 13 residues. Per the germline V gene, CDR1 is MNHNS and CDR2 is SASEGT. The ends were cut back, 1 base at V and 11 bases at J, with 14 bases in the middle.

The rearrangement uses TRBV6-1 and TRBJ1-1; no reliable D call. The clonotype originates from a woman in her 40s who had recovered from COVID-19. Sequencing used PBMCs or T cells enriched from blood (not recorded which). CDR3 nucleotides: TGTGCCAGCAGTGAAGGTGGCAGGCTGAACGCTTTCTTT. As protein: CASSEGGRLNAFF.